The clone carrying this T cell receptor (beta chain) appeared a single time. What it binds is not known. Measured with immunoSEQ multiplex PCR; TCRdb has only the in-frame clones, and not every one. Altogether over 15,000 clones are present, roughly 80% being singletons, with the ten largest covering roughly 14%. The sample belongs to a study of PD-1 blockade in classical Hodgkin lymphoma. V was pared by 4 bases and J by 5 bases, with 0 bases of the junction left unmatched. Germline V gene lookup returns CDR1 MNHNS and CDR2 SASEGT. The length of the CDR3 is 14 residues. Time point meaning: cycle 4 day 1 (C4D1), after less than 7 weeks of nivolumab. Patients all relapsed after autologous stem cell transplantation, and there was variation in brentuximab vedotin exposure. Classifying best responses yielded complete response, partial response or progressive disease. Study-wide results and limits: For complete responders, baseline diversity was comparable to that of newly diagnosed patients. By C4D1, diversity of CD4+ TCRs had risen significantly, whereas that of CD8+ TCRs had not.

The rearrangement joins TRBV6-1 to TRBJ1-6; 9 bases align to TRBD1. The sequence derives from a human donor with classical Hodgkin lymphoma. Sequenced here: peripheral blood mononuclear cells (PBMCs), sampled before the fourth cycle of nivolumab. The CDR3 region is CASSGTGDNSPLHF. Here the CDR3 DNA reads TGTGCCAGCAGTGGGACAGGGGATAATTCACCCCTCCACTTT.